The T cell receptor (beta chain) under discussion was sequenced for a study of T cell changes during pregnancy in multiple sclerosis. The germline CDR1 and CDR2 sequences are SGHRS and YFSETQ. Trimming at V came to 4 bases and at J to 5 bases, leaving 15 bases not matched to a gene. The CDR3 sequence is 17 residues long. Clones were sequenced by immunoSEQ multiplex PCR, and TCRdb holds only the in-frame ones, with some missing. The sample holds around 100,000 clones; around 92% are singletons and the top ten take around 3.2%. The source is a female donor with multiple sclerosis, enrolled in a pregnancy study. The chain is built from TRBV5-1 and TRBJ2-1; 7 bases agree with TRBD2. The specimen comprised peripheral blood, sampled in the second trimester of pregnancy. CDR3 in amino acids: CASSPVFGGRGDNEQFF. The CDR3 DNA sequence: TGCGCCAGCAGCCCCGTGTTCGGGGGACGGGGGGACAATGAGCAGTTCTTC.